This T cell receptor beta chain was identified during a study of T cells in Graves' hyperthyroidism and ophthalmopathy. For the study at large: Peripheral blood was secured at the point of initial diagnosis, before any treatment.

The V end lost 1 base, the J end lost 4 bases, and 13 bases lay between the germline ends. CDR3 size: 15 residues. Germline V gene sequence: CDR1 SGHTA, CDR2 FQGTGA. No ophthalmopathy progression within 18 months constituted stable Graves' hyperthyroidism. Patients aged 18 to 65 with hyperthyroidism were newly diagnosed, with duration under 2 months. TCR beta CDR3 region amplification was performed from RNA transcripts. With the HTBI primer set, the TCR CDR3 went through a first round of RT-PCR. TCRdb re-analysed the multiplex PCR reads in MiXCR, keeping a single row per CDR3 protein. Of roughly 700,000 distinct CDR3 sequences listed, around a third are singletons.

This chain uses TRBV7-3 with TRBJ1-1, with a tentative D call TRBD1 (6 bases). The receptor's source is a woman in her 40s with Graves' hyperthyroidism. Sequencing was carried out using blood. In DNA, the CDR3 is TGTGCCAGCAGCTTAAATCTGAACAGGGCCACTGAAGCTTTCTTT. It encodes CASSLNLNRATEAFF.